Each of the 2 T cell receptor beta chains below was sequenced from the same sample in a study of T-cell reconstitution after alpha-beta-depleted transplantation in children. Unique molecular identifiers were incorporated when the TCRbeta library was constructed. Using its own MiXCR run on the PCR reads, TCRdb lists one record per CDR3 protein. The sample holds fewer than 350,000 distinct CDR3 sequences, roughly 11% seen once. Sequencing used peripheral blood, obtained 180 days after TCRalphabeta/CD19-depleted stem cell transplant. Source of these receptors: a male patient between 2 and 15 years old who had a stem cell transplant for chronic granulomatous disease, so the T cells may come from the graft donor.

The chain carries TRBV5-1 and TRBJ2-2; the D is unclear. This CDR3 contains 16 residues. Germline-derived CDR1 and CDR2 are SGHRS and YFSETQ. Trimming pared 0 bases from V and 4 bases from J, leaving 13 bases between. The CDR3 sequence is CASSLDGATVTGELFF. The CDR3 coding sequence is TGCGCCAGCAGCTTGGATGGTGCGACGGTCACCGGGGAGCTGTTTTTT.

This clonotype came up many times. The V gene is TRBV6-1, the J gene TRBJ1-5; D is perhaps TRBD1 (5 bases). Trimming cost V 3 bases and J 0 bases, with 12 bases left between them. Germline CDR1 and CDR2: MNHNS and SASEGT. CDR3 size: 16 residues. The CDR3 DNA sequence: TGTGCCAGCAGTGATAAATCAGGGAATAGCAATCAGCCCCAGCATTTT. Amino acid sequence: CASSDKSGNSNQPQHF.